This is a list of T cell receptor beta chains from one sample in a study of cytomegalovirus exposure and HLA in healthy donors. TCRdb's table, derived via immunoSEQ multiplex PCR, lists solely in-frame clones and lacks some. The table for this sample gives 35,000 to 50,000 clones. What was sequenced was PBMCs. All receptors derive from a male donor in good health and CMV-seronegative. Each CDR3 is given with its conserved first and last residue. The order of the fields is J gene, V gene, D gene, CDR3 DNA, CDR3 protein. D genes are given only for firm matches.

TRBJ2-1 | TRBV19 | - | TGTGCCAGTAGTATAGGACTATACAATGAGCAGTTCTTC | CASSIGLYNEQFF
TRBJ2-7 | TRBV2 | - | TGTGCCAGCAGTACGGGACTCAACTACGAGCAGTACTTC | CASSTGLNYEQYF
TRBJ1-5 | TRBV28 | TRBD1 | TGTGCCAGCAGAACGACAGGGTTCGGACAGCCCCAGCATTTT | CASRTTGFGQPQHF
TRBJ2-2 | TRBV6-4 | - | TGCGCCAGCAGTGACTCGATGGGGAGCACCGGGGAGCTGTTTTTT | CASSDSMGSTGELFF
TRBJ1-5 | TRBV6-4 | TRBD1 | TGTGCCAGGGGGACAGCTAGCAATCAGCCCCAGCATTTT | CARGTASNQPQHF
TRBJ2-3 | TRBV5-4 | TRBD2 | TGTGCCAGCAGCTCGGAACCGGGACTAGCGGAATGGCGAGGGGTAGATACGCAGTATTTT | CASSSEPGLAEWRGVDTQYF
TRBJ1-1 | TRBV5-1 | TRBD1 | TGCGCCAGTGGGACAGGGCTAACCTCTGGAGGGGGTTTCTTT | CASGTGLTSGGGFF
TRBJ2-4 | TRBV7-2 | TRBD2 | TGTGCCAGCAGCCACCGGGAGGTTACTCAGTACTTC | CASSHREVTQYF
TRBJ2-1 | TRBV5-1 | - | TGCGCCAGCAGCTTGGCCGGGGTTTACTCCTACAATGAGCAGTTCTTC | CASSLAGVYSYNEQFF
TRBJ1-6 | TRBV2 | - | TGTGCCAGCAGTTCCGGGGAGGGACCTAATTCACCCCTCCACTTT | CASSSGEGPNSPLHF
TRBJ1-1 | TRBV19 | TRBD1 | TGTGCCAGTAGTACCCCGGGACAGAGAAACACTGAAGCTTTCTTT | CASSTPGQRNTEAFF
TRBJ2-2 | TRBV2 | TRBD1 | TGTGCCAGCAATTCGGACAGGACGAACACCGGGGAGCTGTTTTTT | CASNSDRTNTGELFF
TRBJ1-2 | TRBV5-1 | - | TGCGCCAGCAGCTTGGTGCCCAGGGAAGATGGCTACACCTTC | CASSLVPREDGYTF
TRBJ2-6 | TRBV27 | TRBD1 | TGTGCCAGCAGTTTGTCGCAGGGGGCTGGGGCCAACGTCCTGACTTTC | CASSLSQGAGANVLTF
TRBJ1-1 | TRBV11-2 | - | TGTGCCAGCAGCCACGCTGGGCGCCGCACTGAAGCTTTCTTT | CASSHAGRRTEAFF
TRBJ2-2 | TRBV18 | TRBD1 | TGTGCCAGCTCAGCTTCGACAGGGCAGAACACCGGGGAGCTGTTTTTT | CASSASTGQNTGELFF
TRBJ2-6 | TRBV7-8 | TRBD2 | TGTGCCAGCAGAGCTCGGACTAGCGGCAGTACTGGGGCCAACGTCCTGACTTTC | CASRARTSGSTGANVLTF
TRBJ2-3 | TRBV29-1 | - | TGCAGCGTGACATCGGCTGGGGATACGCAGTATTTT | CSVTSAGDTQYF
TRBJ1-4 | TRBV7-7 | TRBD1 | TGTGCTAGCAGCCCGGACAGGAATGAAAAACTGTTTTTT | CASSPDRNEKLFF